The T cell receptor beta chain under discussion was sequenced for a study of beta chain features in type 1 diabetes (dated by TCRdb to 2016 to 2019). Broadly, across the study: Mean age, gender distribution, total cell number and subset yield were not different between patients and healthy donors. A total of about 110 million sorted cells were examined across all samples, and the number of cells per subset was strongly correlated with RNA yield. The study compared TCRB repertoires of sorted circulating CD4+ T cell subsets between recently diagnosed type 1 diabetes patients and matched healthy donors. Whereas all 30 or so donors provided naive and central memory subsets, regulatory and stem cell-like memory subsets were isolated from just 8 patients and about 8 healthy donors.

From each donor, a single peripheral blood sample of about 116 mL on average was drawn into heparinised tubes. A BD FACSAria II and a panel including CD45RO, CCR7, CD25, CD127, CD95 and CD27 were used to sort naive, central memory, regulatory and stem cell-like memory CD4+ T cells. All sorted populations exceeded 98% purity. Right away, PBMCs were isolated by Lymphoprep density gradient centrifugation and were stained directly, with no culture step. So that batch effects would be minimized, each experiment stained and sorted samples in pairs, pairing one healthy donor with one patient. Overall results and qualifications from the work: HLA sub-analyses involved small numbers of individuals, so any influence of HLA type on TCRB rearrangement remained unresolved. Sequencing cDNA rather than genomic DNA could over-represent highly expressing activated cells, although activation and CD3 levels did not differ between groups. The naive, central memory and regulatory TCRB repertoires appeared to resemble one another more closely among patients than among healthy donors. Shorter templates might have been favored by PCR, but patient and control samples were amplified and corrected together, so both groups would have been affected equally by any skew. At VDJ recombination sites, type 1 diabetes patients had fewer insertions and more deleted nucleotides, which implies abnormalities in thymic rearrangement. A moderate but significant shortening of TCRB CDR3 length was observed in type 1 diabetes patients in all four CD4+ subsets.

The junction shows trimming of 3 bases on V and 0 bases on J, plus 11 bases between the germline ends. The CDR3 covers 15 residues, taking in both the cysteine and the phenylalanine. Just the 45-base CDR3 DNA is kept, in frame starting at base 1. CDR1 LNHDA and CDR2 SQIVND are derived from the germline V gene (reference sequence). The High Capacity cDNA Reverse Transcription Kit was used to reverse transcribe all of the isolated RNA, meaning that expressed TCRB transcripts were what got sequenced. Deep immunoSEQ sequencing was performed on naive, central memory and regulatory T cell samples, with an average of roughly 3.6 million total reads per sample. After sorted cells were lysed in RLT buffer, RNA was extracted with DNase-treated RNeasy Micro or Mini kits, with the choice depending on cell number. To prevent cross-contamination, every cell subset was processed on its own, while patient and healthy donor samples were processed together. The immunoSEQ multiplex PCR was used to amplify TCRB sequences from cDNA, generating 87-bp fragments that spanned the CDR3 region. Sequencing of the amplicons was done on the Illumina HiSeq platform. The original pipeline was this. Synthetic template baselines were used to correct PCR bias computationally, reads within Hamming distance 2 were collapsed together, and singletons that could not be merged were discarded. Reads were aligned to IMGT to assign V, D and J genes, CDR3 length, and insertions or deletions at six rearrangement sites. Within each subset, clonotype counts were normalized to the number of sorted cells before true diversity and Gini coefficients were calculated with the tcR R package. The overlap coefficient, calculated on TCRB nucleotide sequences, was used to measure repertoire sharing. Out-of-frame TCRB sequences from naive cells were analyzed to stand in for the pre-selection repertoire. Entries here come from immuneACCESS through TCRdb and include only in-frame sequences with V and J called. Some clones fail to appear in such tables; in the studies checked, an unresolved V gene covers under half of the shortfall, and the cause of the remainder is unknown. D and trimming come from the DNA, and the V and J calls and clone size come from that table. This sample has approximately 470,000 clones in its table, and about 30% of those were observed once. Around 0.065% of the sample lies in the top ten.

Comment on this clone: Its target antigen remains unknown. No base qualities exist here, and no much larger clone lies one base off it.

Material: naive CD4+ T cells from blood. The cell subset or site label, as the study defines it: true naive CD4+ T cells. The TCR sequence derives from a man between 18 and 35 years old in good health. The V and J genes are TRBV19 and TRBJ1-1; TRBD1 is possibly the D segment (6 matching bases). The DNA sequence reads TGTGCCAGTAGTATCTATACAGGGATGAACACTGAAGCTTTCTTT. This sequence encodes CASSIYTGMNTEAFF.